The 22 T cell receptor beta chains below were found in one sample sequenced in a study of blood T cell repertoires in COVID-19. Repertoires were generated with immunoSEQ multiplex PCR, while TCRdb's copy carries only in-frame clones and drops some. The table includes about 350,000 clones, roughly 89% detected once. Input material: peripheral blood. The receptors derive from a woman between 18 and 29 years old who had recovered from COVID-19.

The J gene is TRBJ1-4, the V gene TRBV30, with D perhaps TRBD1 (5 bases). CDR1 GTSNPN and CDR2 SVGIG come from the germline V gene (reference sequence). The CDR3 is made up of 14 amino acids. Trimming took off 2 bases at V and 5 bases at J, with 12 bases between the two ends. The CDR3 DNA is TGTGCCTGGAGTAGGGGCAGCATGAATGAAAAACTGTTTTTT. Its translation is CAWSRGSMNEKLFF.

The chain has TRBV30 and TRBJ1-4; 12 nucleotides align to TRBD1. This CDR3 comprises 16 residues. Germline V lookup: CDR1 GTSNPN, CDR2 SVGIG (reference sequence). V shed 3 bases, J shed 3 bases, and the junction held 5 bases outside the gene matches. CDR3 DNA: TGTGCCTGGAGGGCCGGGACAGGGGGCTCTAATGAAAAACTGTTTTTT. Its translation is CAWRAGTGGSNEKLFF.

A note on this clone: Other DNA sequences from this sample encode an identical CDR3 as well. The chain is built from TRBV5-4 and TRBJ1-1; 7 bases align to TRBD1. Germline values: CDR1 SGHNT, CDR2 YYREEE (reference sequence). Germline trimming cut 3 bases from V and 1 base from J; bases unmatched to any gene: 3. The CDR3 loop spans 14 amino acids. CDR3: CASSSGQPNTEAFF. The CDR3 region has the DNA TGTGCCAGCAGCTCGGGACAGCCGAACACTGAAGCTTTCTTT.

The rearrangement links TRBV14 to TRBJ2-7; the D gene is possibly TRBD1 (5 bases). Germline CDR1 SGHDN, CDR2 FVKESK. This CDR3 has 11 amino acids. V was clipped by 0 bases and J by 11 bases, with 8 bases between them. The CDR3 nucleotides are TGTGCCAGCAGCCAAGAACAGGTGAAGTACGTC. Its translation: CASSQEQVKYV.

V usage is TRBV6-5 and J usage is TRBJ2-5; D uncertain. The CDR3 loop spans 15 amino acids. The ends were cut back, 4 bases at V and 5 bases at J, with 17 bases in the middle. Germline V gene lookup returns CDR1 MNHEY and CDR2 SVGAGI. The CDR3 DNA sequence: TGTGCCAGCAGTTCCCCGAGGTTTAAGTCCGAGACCCAGTACTTC. Amino acid sequence: CASSSPRFKSETQYF.

V usage is TRBV5-1 and J usage is TRBJ2-1; 8 nucleotides agree with TRBD2. The CDR3 has 15 residues. Germline CDR1 is SGHRS and CDR2 is YFSETQ. Losses at the gene ends were 4 bases for V and 4 bases for J; bases not matched to a gene: 7. The CDR3: CASSGGRHYYNEQFF. CDR3 nucleotide sequence: TGCGCCAGCAGCGGCGGGAGGCACTATTACAATGAGCAGTTCTTC.

CDR3 sequence reads: CASSYSRAAGNTIYF. CDR3 DNA: TGTGCCAGCAGTTACTCCCGCGCGGCTGGAAACACCATATATTTT. The chain links TRBV6-5 to TRBJ1-3; D ambiguous. This CDR3 spans 15 amino acids. CDR1 and CDR2 (germline): MNHEY, SVGAGI. The V gene lost 0 bases and the J gene lost 2 bases, with 8 bases spanning the gap.

This chain connects TRBV11-2 to TRBJ2-1; the D is unclear. Germline assignment: CDR1 SGHAT and CDR2 FQNNGV. V lost 4 bases to trimming and J lost 5 bases, with 15 bases between them. The CDR3 totals 15 residues. CDR3 in DNA: TGTGCCAGCAGCTCCGTGGGTGGGCCCCACAATGAGCAGTTCTTC. Translated: CASSSVGGPHNEQFF.

This clone was observed once. The chain recombines TRBV5-1 with TRBJ1-1, with 9 positions matching TRBD1. The CDR3 is 15 residues long. The V and J ends lost 4 bases and 5 bases, in that order; junction bases with no gene match: 9. The V gene's germline CDR1 is SGHRS and CDR2 YFSETQ. In DNA form, the CDR3 reads TGCGCCAGCAGCCCGACCGACAGGGGGATGACTGAAGCTTTCTTT. Translated: CASSPTDRGMTEAFF.

As regards this clone: A read error may account for a junction end that differs from germline. Other DNA sequences in this sample translate to the same CDR3. V usage is TRBV15 and J usage is TRBJ1-5; 7 nucleotides align to TRBD1. The CDR3 covers 18 residues. The germline V gene has CDR1 LNHNV and CDR2 YYDKDF (reference sequence). Written as DNA, the CDR3 is TGTGCTACCAGCAGTCTGAACCGGGACAGCGATAGCAATCAGCCCCAGCATTTT. It is translated as CATSSLNRDSDSNQPQHF. The full variable domain, with the rest looked up from reference TRBV15 and TRBJ1-5, is DAMVIQNPRYQVTQFGKPVTLSCSQTLNHNVMYWYQQKSSQAPKLLFHYYDKDFNNEADTPDNFQSRRPNTSFCFLDIRSPGLGDTAMYLCATSSLNRDSDSNQPQHFGDGTRLSIL.

This chain links TRBV29-1 with TRBJ1-2; D not resolved. Trimming removed 1 base from V and 3 bases from J, with 6 bases in between. The CDR3 consists of 12 residues. Germline assignment: CDR1 SQVTM and CDR2 ANQGSEA. The CDR3 loop is CSVEARYYGYTF. In DNA form, the CDR3 reads TGCAGCGTTGAAGCCCGTTACTATGGCTACACCTTC.

This sequence joins TRBV30 and TRBJ1-1; perhaps TRBD1 as D (6 bases). Trimming pared 4 bases from V and 2 bases from J, leaving 14 bases between. The CDR3 runs 14 residues. Germline V gene data show CDR1 as GTSNPN and CDR2 as SVGIG (reference sequence). CDR3 DNA sequence: TGTGCCTGGACTCAAAGGGGGACCAACACTGAAGCTTTCTTT. It translates to CAWTQRGTNTEAFF.

The CDR3 DNA reads TGTGCCTGTAAGGACAGGGGAGGAAACACCATATATTTT. As protein: CACKDRGGNTIYF. This chain connects TRBV30 to TRBJ1-3, with TRBD1 matching over 9 bases. V shed 6 bases, J shed 4 bases, and the junction held 4 bases outside the gene matches. CDR1 is GTSNPN, CDR2 SVGIG, per germline (reference sequence). The length of the CDR3 is 13 residues.

The V gene is TRBV5-1, the J gene TRBJ1-2, with D unclear. The length of the CDR3 is 17 residues. V gave up 0 bases and J gave up 4 bases, with 19 bases separating them. Germline-derived CDR1 and CDR2 are SGHRS and YFSETQ. Here the CDR3 reads CASSLGGARAAGYGYTF. CDR3 coding DNA: TGCGCCAGCAGCTTGGGTGGTGCGAGGGCTGCGGGCTATGGCTACACCTTC. Looking up the rest from reference TRBV5-1 and TRBJ1-2 gives the full variable domain: KAGVTQTPRYLIKTRGQQVTLSCSPISGHRSVSWYQQTPGQGLQFLFEYFSETQRNKGNFPGRFSGRQFSNSRSEMNVSTLELGDSALYLCASSLGGARAAGYGYTFGSGTRLTVV.

This sequence joins TRBV7-6 and TRBJ1-4; possibly TRBD1 for D (6 bases). The V gene's germline CDR1 is SGHVS and CDR2 FNYEAQ. There are 13 residues in the CDR3. The germline V and J ends were trimmed by 1 base and 8 bases, with 8 bases remaining between them. As DNA, the CDR3 is TGTGCCAGCAGCTTAGGGACAGTCGAAAAACTGTTTTTT. It encodes CASSLGTVEKLFF.

V and J are TRBV2 and TRBJ1-4; D might be TRBD1 (6 bases). The V and J ends lost 2 bases and 5 bases respectively, with 12 bases between them. The CDR3 length is 15 residues. Germline lookup yields CDR1 SNHLY and CDR2 FYNNEI. The CDR3 region has the DNA TGTGCCAGCAGTGAAAGGGGACAAGGCAATGAAAAACTGTTTTTT. It yields the protein CASSERGQGNEKLFF.

V usage is TRBV5-4 and J usage is TRBJ1-2; 12 nucleotides match TRBD1. The ends lost 1 base at V and 8 bases at J; junction bases unmatched: 6. Germline V lookup: CDR1 SGHNT, CDR2 YYREEE (reference sequence). The CDR3 contains 15 residues. CDR3 region: CASSLRDRGLRGYTF. The CDR3 nucleotides are TGTGCCAGCAGCTTGAGGGACAGGGGGCTGAGAGGCTACACCTTC.

J is TRBJ1-2 and V is TRBV2; D gene uncertain. The length of the CDR3 is 14 residues. Germline V gene lookup returns CDR1 SNHLY and CDR2 FYNNEI. V was trimmed by 2 bases and J by 7 bases, leaving 14 bases between them. CDR3 sequence (DNA): TGTGCCAGCAGTGAAATGGACTGGGCTGGTGGCTACACCTTC. This translates into CASSEMDWAGGYTF.

The chain combines TRBV25-1 with TRBJ1-1, with D perhaps TRBD1 (5 bases). The CDR3 totals 13 residues. CDR1 and CDR2 (germline): MGHDK, SYGVNS. The ends were cut back, 1 base at V and 6 bases at J, with 9 bases in the middle. DNA for the CDR3: TGTGCCAGCAGTGAATCGGGGGTTCCTGAAGCTTTCTTT. The encoded protein is CASSESGVPEAFF.

The rearrangement links TRBV30 to TRBJ1-2; D is uncertain. Germline V lookup: CDR1 GTSNPN, CDR2 SVGIG (reference sequence). V lost 1 base to trimming and J lost 7 bases, with 16 bases between them. The CDR3 is made up of 14 amino acids. The CDR3: CAWSALKGVFGYTF. The CDR3 DNA sequence: TGTGCCTGGAGTGCCCTAAAGGGAGTTTTTGGCTACACCTTC.

The chain couples TRBV20-1 to TRBJ2-1, with 9 bases that match TRBD2. This CDR3 spans 13 amino acids. Trimming at V came to 3 bases and at J to 9 bases, leaving 6 bases not matched to a gene. CDR1 and CDR2 from the germline V gene are DFQATT and SNEGSKA (reference sequence). Here the CDR3 reads CSASSGGSVEQFF. The DNA of the CDR3 is TGCAGTGCTAGTAGCGGGGGTTCAGTTGAGCAGTTCTTC.

V and J are TRBV5-3 and TRBJ2-3; TRBD2 matches at 10 bases. Being an ORF, TRBV5-3 has a function that is uncertain. V shed 3 bases, J shed 2 bases, and the junction held 12 bases outside the gene matches. The CDR3 consists of 18 residues. The CDR3 sequence is CARSCSAKTSGDTDTQYF. CDR3 sequence (DNA): TGTGCCAGAAGCTGCTCGGCAAAAACTAGCGGGGACACAGATACGCAGTATTTT.